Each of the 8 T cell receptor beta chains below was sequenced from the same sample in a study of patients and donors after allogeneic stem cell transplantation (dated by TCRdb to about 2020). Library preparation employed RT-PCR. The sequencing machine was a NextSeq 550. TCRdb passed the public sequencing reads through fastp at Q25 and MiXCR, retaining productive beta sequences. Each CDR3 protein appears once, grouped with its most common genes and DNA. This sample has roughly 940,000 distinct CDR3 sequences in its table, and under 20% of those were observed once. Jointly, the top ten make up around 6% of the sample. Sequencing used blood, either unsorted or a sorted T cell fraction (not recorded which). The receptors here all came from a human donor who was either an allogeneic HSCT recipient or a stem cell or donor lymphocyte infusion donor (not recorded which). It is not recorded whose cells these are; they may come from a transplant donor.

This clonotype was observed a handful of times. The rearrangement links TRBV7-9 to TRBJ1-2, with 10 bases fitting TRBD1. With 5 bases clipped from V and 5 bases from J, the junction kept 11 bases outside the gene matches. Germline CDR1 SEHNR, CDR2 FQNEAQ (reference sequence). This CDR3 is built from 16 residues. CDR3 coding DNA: TGTGCCAGCAGCATCGGGACAGGGGCCTTCTGGTATGGCTACACCTTC. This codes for CASSIGTGAFWYGYTF.

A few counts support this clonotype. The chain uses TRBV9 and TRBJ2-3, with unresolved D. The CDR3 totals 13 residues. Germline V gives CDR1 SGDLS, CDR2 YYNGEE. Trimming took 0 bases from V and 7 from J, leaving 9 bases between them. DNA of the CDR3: TGTGCCAGCAGCGTAGAGGAAAGAAATACGCAGTATTTT. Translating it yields CASSVEERNTQYF.

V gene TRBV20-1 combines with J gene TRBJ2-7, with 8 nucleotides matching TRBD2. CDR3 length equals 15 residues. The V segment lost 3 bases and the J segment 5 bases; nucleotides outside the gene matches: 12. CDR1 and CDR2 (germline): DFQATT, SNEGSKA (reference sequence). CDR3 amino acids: CSARSPREGHHEQYF. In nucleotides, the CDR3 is TGCAGTGCTAGGTCCCCCCGGGAGGGCCATCACGAGCAGTACTTC.

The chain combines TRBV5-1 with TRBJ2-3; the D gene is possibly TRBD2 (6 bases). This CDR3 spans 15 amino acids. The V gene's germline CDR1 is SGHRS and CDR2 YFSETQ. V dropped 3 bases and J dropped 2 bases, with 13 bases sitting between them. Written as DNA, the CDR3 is TGCGCCAGCAGCTGGAGGGATGGGGTCACAGATACGCAGTATTTT. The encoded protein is CASSWRDGVTDTQYF.

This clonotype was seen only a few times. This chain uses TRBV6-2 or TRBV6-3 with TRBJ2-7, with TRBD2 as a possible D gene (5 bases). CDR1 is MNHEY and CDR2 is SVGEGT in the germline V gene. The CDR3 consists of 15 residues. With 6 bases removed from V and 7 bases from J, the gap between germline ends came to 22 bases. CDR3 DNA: TGTGCCAGCAGAGCCGGACTGATCTTGGTGTGGGAGCAGTACTTC. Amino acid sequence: CASRAGLILVWEQYF.

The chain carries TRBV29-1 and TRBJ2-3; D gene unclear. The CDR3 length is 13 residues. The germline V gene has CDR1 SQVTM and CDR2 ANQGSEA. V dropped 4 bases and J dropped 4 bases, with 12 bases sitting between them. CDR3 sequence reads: CSVGGLWADTQYF. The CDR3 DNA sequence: TGCAGCGTTGGTGGTTTGTGGGCAGATACGCAGTATTTT.

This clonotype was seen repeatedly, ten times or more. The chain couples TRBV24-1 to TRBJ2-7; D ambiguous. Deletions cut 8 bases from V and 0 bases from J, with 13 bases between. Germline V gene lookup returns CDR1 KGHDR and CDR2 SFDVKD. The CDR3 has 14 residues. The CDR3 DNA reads TGTGCCACCAATACCGGGCCGCCCTCCTACGAGCAGTACTTC. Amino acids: CATNTGPPSYEQYF.

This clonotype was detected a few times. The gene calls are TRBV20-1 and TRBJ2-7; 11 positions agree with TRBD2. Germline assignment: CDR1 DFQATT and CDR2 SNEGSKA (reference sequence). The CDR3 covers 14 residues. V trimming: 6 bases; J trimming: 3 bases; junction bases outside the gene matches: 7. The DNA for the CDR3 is TGCAGTGCCAAGAAGGGGACTAGCGGCTACGAGCAGTACTTC. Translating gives CSAKKGTSGYEQYF.